These 25 T cell receptor beta chains came from one sample sequenced in a study of blood T cell repertoires in COVID-19. The table came from immunoSEQ multiplex PCR; TCRdb's copy has only in-frame clones and leaves some out. The sample consists of about 150,000 clones, 75% to 90% of them appearing once. The source material was peripheral blood. Source of these receptors: a man aged 60-69 years with acute or convalescent COVID-19.

V and J are TRBV4-3 and TRBJ2-1; D gene uncertain. The germline V and J ends were trimmed by 1 base and 8 bases, with 15 bases remaining between them. The CDR3 is 15 amino acids. Germline-derived CDR1 and CDR2 are LGHNA and YSLEER. Here the CDR3 reads CASSQVAVSLYEQFF. CDR3 coding DNA: TGCGCCAGCAGCCAAGTCGCAGTATCTCTCTATGAGCAGTTCTTC.

The V gene is TRBV7-2, the J gene TRBJ2-5; TRBD2 matches at 8 bases. Germline assignment: CDR1 SGHTA and CDR2 FQGNSA. The length of the CDR3 is 15 residues. Trimming cost V 5 bases and J 9 bases; bases outside gene matches: 14. CDR3 sequence reads: CASSHPELPGGAQYF. CDR3 bases: TGTGCCAGCAGCCATCCCGAACTCCCGGGGGGGGCCCAGTACTTC.

The chain couples TRBV2 to TRBJ1-1; tentative D call: TRBD1 (5 bases). V gave up 0 bases and J gave up 4 bases, with 9 bases separating them. Germline CDR1 is SNHLY and CDR2 is FYNNEI. The CDR3 contains 14 residues. The CDR3 here is CASSEAGGGTEAFF. The CDR3 DNA is TGTGCCAGCAGTGAAGCCGGGGGAGGCACTGAAGCTTTCTTT.

The chain carries TRBV29-1 and TRBJ2-7, with TRBD2 matching over 12 bases. The trim removed 7 bases at V and 5 bases at J, leaving 6 bases unmatched. Germline V gene data show CDR1 as SQVTM and CDR2 as ANQGSEA. This CDR3 has 13 residues. CDR3 DNA sequence: TGCAGCGCTAGCGGGAGGGCCTCTCACGAGCAGTACTTC. Encoded protein: CSASGRASHEQYF.

The J gene is TRBJ2-1, the V gene TRBV19, with 11 bases fitting TRBD2. With V trimmed by 0 bases and J by 2 bases, 9 bases remained unmatched. This CDR3 contains 19 residues. Germline CDR1 and CDR2: LNHDA and SQIVND (reference sequence). The CDR3, as DNA: TGTGCCAGTAGTATAGATCCTTCTAGCGGGAGGCCCGCCTACAATGAGCAGTTCTTC. Protein sequence: CASSIDPSSGRPAYNEQFF.

The rearrangement uses TRBV3-1 (or the pseudogene TRBV3-2) and TRBJ1-1; D is unresolved. The CDR3 extends over 14 amino acids. The V end was cut by 6 bases, the J end by 5 bases, with 16 bases between. CDR1 and CDR2 (germline): LGHDT, YNNKEL (reference sequence). The CDR3 protein is CASSLTPEGTEAFF. In nucleotides, the CDR3 is TGTGCCAGCAGTCTGACTCCGGAGGGAACTGAAGCTTTCTTT.

This clone was counted a single time. The chain links TRBV28 to TRBJ1-1; D gene unclear. V shed 3 bases and J shed 0 bases, with 5 bases lying between them. CDR1 MDHEN and CDR2 SYDVKM come from the germline V gene. The CDR3 is 13 residues long. The CDR3 region is CASSFPMNTEAFF. The CDR3 DNA is TGTGCCAGCAGTTTCCCCATGAACACTGAAGCTTTCTTT.

V and J are TRBV7-2 and TRBJ1-1; TRBD1 agrees at 7 bases. This CDR3 spans 14 amino acids. Germline V lookup: CDR1 SGHTA, CDR2 FQGNSA. V shed 4 bases, J shed 11 bases, and the junction held 13 bases outside the gene matches. The CDR3 region is CASSSSTGTGSAFF. CDR3 coding DNA: TGTGCCAGCAGCTCTTCGACAGGGACTGGAAGCGCTTTCTTT.

The chain is built from TRBV2 and TRBJ2-1; 8 nucleotides agree with TRBD2. Looked up from germline, CDR1 is SNHLY and CDR2 is FYNNEI. The CDR3 sequence is 13 residues long. V lost 4 bases and J lost 7; bases outside the gene matches: 3. Here the CDR3 reads CASSASGGNEQFF. The CDR3 DNA sequence: TGTGCCAGCAGTGCAAGCGGGGGTAATGAGCAGTTCTTC.

The rearrangement uses TRBV19 and TRBJ1-3; perhaps TRBD1 as D (6 bases). The germline CDR1 and CDR2 sequences are LNHDA and SQIVND (reference sequence). The V gene lost 10 bases and the J gene lost 2 bases, with 18 bases spanning the gap. CDR3 length: 15 amino acids. This CDR3 reads CATSPGGAAGNTIYF. CDR3 in DNA: TGTGCCACCTCGCCGGGGGGGGCGGCTGGAAACACCATATATTTT.

The CDR3 spells CASSLGGSHQPQHF. For the CDR3, the DNA is TGTGCCAGCAGTTTGGGGGGGTCCCATCAGCCCCAGCATTTT. The rearrangement links TRBV28 to TRBJ1-5, with D tentatively TRBD1 (5 bases). This CDR3 has 14 residues. The ends were cut back, 3 bases at V and 5 bases at J, with 11 bases in the middle. CDR1 and CDR2 from the germline V gene are MDHEN and SYDVKM.

The chain employs TRBV6-2 or TRBV6-3 and TRBJ1-6; D might be TRBD1 (6 bases). The CDR3 covers 13 residues. V was trimmed by 0 bases and J by 17 bases, leaving 14 bases between them. Germline CDR1 is MNHEY and CDR2 is SVGEGT. The CDR3 DNA reads TGTGCCAGCAGTTACTCGACAGGCCTGAGGGTCCACTTT. Amino acids: CASSYSTGLRVHF.

This clone was recorded a few times. The V gene is TRBV7-9, the J gene TRBJ2-7; D gene ambiguous. This CDR3 region has 13 residues. CDR1 SEHNR and CDR2 FQNEAQ come from the germline V gene (reference sequence). V shed 0 bases and J shed 6 bases, with 9 bases lying between them. CDR3 sequence (DNA): TGTGCCAGCAGCTTAGCGTTCAGTCCCGAGCAGTACTTC. Encoded protein: CASSLAFSPEQYF.

The chain is built from TRBV9 and TRBJ2-5, with TRBD1 matching 9 bases. This CDR3 is 14 amino acids long. The ends lost 6 bases at V and 5 bases at J; junction bases unmatched: 8. Germline lookup yields CDR1 SGDLS and CDR2 YYNGEE. This chain's CDR3 is CASNRGQGGETQYF. As DNA, the CDR3 is TGTGCCAGCAACCGGGGACAGGGCGGTGAGACCCAGTACTTC. Full variable domain (rest looked up from reference TRBV9 and TRBJ2-5): DSGVTQTPKHLITATGQRVTLRCSPRSGDLSVYWYQQSLDQGLQFLIQYYNGEERAKGNILERFSAQQFPDLHSELNLSSLELGDSALYFCASNRGQGGETQYFGPGTRLLVL.

The chain couples TRBV5-1 to TRBJ2-5; D not certain. Between the trimmed V and J ends, which lost 1 base and 5 bases, there was a span of 12 bases. This CDR3 has 14 amino acids. Germline V lookup: CDR1 SGHRS, CDR2 YFSETQ. DNA of the CDR3: TGCGCCAGCAGCTTGTCTGCGGCCGGGGAGACCCAGTACTTC. It yields the protein CASSLSAAGETQYF. The complete variable domain, with remaining parts taken from reference TRBV5-1 and TRBJ2-5, reads KAGVTQTPRYLIKTRGQQVTLSCSPISGHRSVSWYQQTPGQGLQFLFEYFSETQRNKGNFPGRFSGRQFSNSRSEMNVSTLELGDSALYLCASSLSAAGETQYFGPGTRLLVL.

This sequence joins TRBV9 and TRBJ1-6, with D perhaps matching TRBD1 (5 bases). The CDR3 loop spans 15 amino acids. CDR1 is SGDLS, CDR2 YYNGEE, per germline. V was clipped by 0 bases and J by 7 bases, with 11 bases between them. The CDR3 loop reads CASSVGGDWNSPLHF. The CDR3 nucleotides are TGTGCCAGCAGCGTAGGGGGGGATTGGAATTCACCCCTCCACTTT.

The chain joins TRBV28 to TRBJ1-2; D is unclear. There are 12 residues in the CDR3. Trimming cost V 6 bases and J 0 bases, with 5 bases left between them. CDR1 is MDHEN and CDR2 is SYDVKM in the germline V gene. The CDR3 spells CASRITNYGYTF. DNA for the CDR3: TGTGCCAGCAGAATTACTAACTATGGCTACACCTTC.

This chain links TRBV20-1 with TRBJ1-1, with D possibly being TRBD1 (5 bases). Germline CDR1 reads DFQATT; CDR2 reads SNEGSKA (reference sequence). The CDR3 is 11 residues long. Trimming removed 6 bases from V and 7 bases from J, with 12 bases in between. The CDR3 loop reads CSACRGIEAFF. The CDR3 nucleotides are TGCAGTGCATGTAGGGGCATTGAAGCTTTCTTT.

The V and J genes are TRBV23-1 and TRBJ2-7; D is possibly TRBD2 (5 bases). TRBV23-1 falls under the ORF class, with uncertain function. The V gene lost 6 bases and the J gene lost 2 bases, with 20 bases spanning the gap. The CDR3 runs 16 residues. CDR3 sequence reads: CASRPRVFGSPYEQYF. CDR3 DNA sequence: TGCGCCAGCAGGCCCCGGGTATTTGGGAGCCCCTACGAGCAGTACTTC.

This chain links TRBV7-9 with TRBJ2-5, with 9 bases fitting TRBD2. Trimming cost V 7 bases and J 1 base; bases outside gene matches: 7. Germline-derived CDR1 and CDR2 are SEHNR and FQNEAQ (reference sequence). The CDR3 is 15 amino acids. This chain's CDR3 is CASTSLTSGQETQYF. The CDR3 DNA is TGTGCCAGCACCTCTCTGACTAGCGGCCAAGAGACCCAGTACTTC.

V gene TRBV6-5 combines with J gene TRBJ1-4, with 10 bases that match TRBD1. Germline trimming cut 5 bases from V and 17 bases from J; bases unmatched to any gene: 17. The CDR3 has 15 amino acids. Germline CDR1 is MNHEY and CDR2 is SVGAGI. CDR3 amino acids: CASSTLRDRGRPPFF. DNA for the CDR3: TGTGCCAGCAGTACCCTCCGGGACAGGGGCCGCCCCCCTTTTTTT.

This clone was found once. V usage is TRBV4-3 and J usage is TRBJ1-2; 8 bases fit TRBD1. This CDR3 has 16 residues. CDR1 and CDR2 (germline): LGHNA, YSLEER. Losses at the gene ends were 0 bases for V and 5 bases for J; bases not matched to a gene: 8. This chain's CDR3 is CASSQDLPGGKYGYTF. The CDR3 DNA reads TGCGCCAGCAGCCAAGATCTTCCAGGGGGCAAGTATGGCTACACCTTC.

The rearrangement links TRBV27 to TRBJ1-1; D perhaps matches TRBD1 (6 bases). Trimming pared 3 bases from V and 5 bases from J, leaving 22 bases between. This CDR3 has 17 amino acids. Germline V lookup: CDR1 MNHEY, CDR2 SMNVEV (reference sequence). The CDR3 DNA is TGTGCCAGCAGTTTCGTTGGATTAGGGGGAGAGAGAACTGAAGCTTTCTTT. Translating it yields CASSFVGLGGERTEAFF.

The rearrangement joins TRBV20-1 to TRBJ2-1; possible D gene TRBD1, 6 bases. V dropped 5 bases and J dropped 14 bases, with 16 bases sitting between them. Germline V gives CDR1 DFQATT, CDR2 SNEGSKA (reference sequence). The CDR3 has 11 amino acids. CDR3 sequence reads: CSAATQGWEFF. Here the CDR3 DNA reads TGCAGTGCTGCTACCCAGGGGTGGGAGTTCTTC.

V is TRBV9 and J is TRBJ1-2; TRBD1 is a possible D gene (5 bases). Trimming stripped 4 bases from V and 7 bases from J, with 17 bases between. CDR1 is SGDLS and CDR2 is YYNGEE in the germline V gene. CDR3 size: 14 residues. CDR3 nucleotides: TGTGCCAGCAGCTCCGTGGGGGGAGATGGTGGCTACACCTTC. Translated: CASSSVGGDGGYTF.